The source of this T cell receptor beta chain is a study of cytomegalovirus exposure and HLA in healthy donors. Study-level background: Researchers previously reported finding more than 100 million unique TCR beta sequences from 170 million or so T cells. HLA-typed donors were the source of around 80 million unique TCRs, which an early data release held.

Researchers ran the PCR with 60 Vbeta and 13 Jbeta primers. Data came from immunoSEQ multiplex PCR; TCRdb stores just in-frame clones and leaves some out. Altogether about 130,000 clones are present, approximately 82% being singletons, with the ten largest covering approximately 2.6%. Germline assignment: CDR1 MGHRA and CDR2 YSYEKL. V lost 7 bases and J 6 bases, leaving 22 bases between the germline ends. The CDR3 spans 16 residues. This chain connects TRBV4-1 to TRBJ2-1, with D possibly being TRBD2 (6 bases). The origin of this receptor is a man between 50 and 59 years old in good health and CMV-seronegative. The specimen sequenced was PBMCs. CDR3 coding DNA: TGCGCCAGCAAGCAATACGGGGGTAACCAGGGCAATGAGCAGTTCTTC. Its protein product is CASKQYGGNQGNEQFF.